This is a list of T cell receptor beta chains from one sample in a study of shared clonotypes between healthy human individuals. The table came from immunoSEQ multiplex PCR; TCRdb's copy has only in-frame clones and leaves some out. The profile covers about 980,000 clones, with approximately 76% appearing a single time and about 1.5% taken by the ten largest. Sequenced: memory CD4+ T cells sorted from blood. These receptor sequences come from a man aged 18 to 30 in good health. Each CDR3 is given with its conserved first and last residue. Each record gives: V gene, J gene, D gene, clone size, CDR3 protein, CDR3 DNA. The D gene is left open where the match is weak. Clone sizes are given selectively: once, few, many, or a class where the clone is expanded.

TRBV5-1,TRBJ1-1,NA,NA,CASSLGQGLLEAFF,TGCGCCAGCAGCTTGGGCCAGGGACTTCTTGAAGCTTTCTTT
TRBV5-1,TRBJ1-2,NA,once,CASSLEFRGYTF,TGCGCCAGCAGCTTGGAGTTTCGCGGCTACACCTTC
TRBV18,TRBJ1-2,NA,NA,CASSPNRDRYTF,TGTGCCAGCTCACCAAATAGGGATCGCTACACCTTC
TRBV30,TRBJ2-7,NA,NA,CAWTETGEQYF,TGTGCCTGGACCGAGACGGGCGAGCAGTACTTC
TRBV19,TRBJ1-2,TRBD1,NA,CASSPPHRGYGYTF,TGTGCCAGTAGCCCACCTCACAGGGGGTATGGCTACACCTTC
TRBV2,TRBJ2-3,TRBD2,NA,CASSELRGATDTQYF,TGTGCCAGCAGTGAATTGCGGGGGGCCACAGATACGCAGTATTTT
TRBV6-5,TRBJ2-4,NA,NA,CASSYPWEKNIQYF,TGTGCCAGCAGTTACCCCTGGGAGAAAAACATTCAGTACTTC
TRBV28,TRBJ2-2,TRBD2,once,CASSSGGHTGELFF,TGTGCCAGCAGTTCGGGGGGTCACACCGGGGAGCTGTTTTTT
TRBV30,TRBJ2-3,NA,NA,CAWSGGLLDTQYF,TGTGCCTGGAGTGGGGGCCTACTAGATACGCAGTATTTT
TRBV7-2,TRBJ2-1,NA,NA,CASSLRSGPTNEQFF,TGTGCCAGCAGCTTACGGAGCGGTCCCACGAATGAGCAGTTCTTC
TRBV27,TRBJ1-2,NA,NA,CASSSHQQGQGGYTF,TGTGCCAGCAGTTCCCATCAACAGGGACAAGGTGGCTACACCTTC
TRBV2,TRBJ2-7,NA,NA,CASTLLGTGEQYF,TGTGCCAGCACCCTACTAGGGACGGGCGAGCAGTACTTC
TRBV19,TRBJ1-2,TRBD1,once,CASSMEDRGYTF,TGTGCCAGTAGTATGGAGGACAGGGGCTACACCTTC
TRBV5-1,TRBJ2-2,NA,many,CASSFMGRSGELFF,TGCGCCAGCAGCTTCATGGGCAGGTCCGGGGAGCTGTTTTTT
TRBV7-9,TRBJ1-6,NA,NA,CASSPTGSKDSPLHF,TGTGCCAGCAGTCCAACCGGGTCGAAAGATTCACCCCTCCACTTT
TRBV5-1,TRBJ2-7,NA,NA,CASSLQGFRYEQYF,TGCGCCAGCAGTCTACAGGGTTTTCGATACGAGCAGTACTTC
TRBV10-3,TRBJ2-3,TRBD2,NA,CAISGGGPATDTQYF,TGTGCCATCAGCGGGGGGGGACCAGCGACAGATACGCAGTATTTT
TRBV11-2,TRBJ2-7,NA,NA,CASSFEPLYSYEQYF,TGTGCCAGCAGCTTTGAGCCTCTCTATTCCTACGAGCAGTACTTC
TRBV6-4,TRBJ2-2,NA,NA,CASSANTGELFF,TGTGCCAGCAGTGCTAACACCGGGGAGCTGTTTTTT
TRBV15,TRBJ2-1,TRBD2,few,CATSRDDSGGYNNEQFF,TGTGCCACCAGCAGGGATGATAGCGGGGGGTATAACAATGAGCAGTTCTTC
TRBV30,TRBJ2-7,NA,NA,CAWSASRDEQYF,TGTGCCTGGAGTGCCTCGAGGGACGAGCAGTACTTC
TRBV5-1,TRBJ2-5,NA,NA,CASSLDVWETQYF,TGCGCCAGCAGCTTGGACGTTTGGGAGACCCAGTACTTC